The next 11 T cell receptor beta chains were all read from a single sample in a study of regulatory T cells in long-lasting Graves disease. Through Arm-PCR of CDR3 regions and iRepertoire HTBI primers, TCR beta libraries were built. TCRdb used MiXCR to reprocess the multiplex PCR reads, holding one entry per CDR3 protein. The sample yields roughly 560,000 distinct CDR3 sequences, 15% to 20% seen once. The sample's time point: newly diagnosed GD, antithyroid drugs for less than 3 months. Generation of the TCR library employed RNA extracted from PBMCs. Separately, the same data were catalogued under a study of T cells in Graves' hyperthyroidism and ophthalmopathy.

Sequencing used peripheral blood mononuclear cells (PBMCs), obtained at new diagnosis, from a patient treated with antithyroid drugs. Source of these receptors: a woman aged 40-65 years with Graves disease.

This clonotype was picked up a small number of times. This chain uses TRBV7-2 with TRBJ2-3; tentatively, D is TRBD1 (5 bases). Germline V gives CDR1 SGHTA, CDR2 FQGNSA. Trimming stripped 0 bases from V and 9 bases from J, with 10 bases between. The CDR3 totals 13 residues. The CDR3 nucleotides read TGTGCCAGCAGCTTAGCGGGGCCACGGACGCAGTATTTT. Translated, it gives CASSLAGPRTQYF.

CDR3 sequence (DNA): TGTGCCAGTAGTATGTCTGGATTGGATGAAAAACTGTTTTTT. Protein: CASSMSGLDEKLFF. The chain has TRBV19 and TRBJ1-4; no clear D. Trimming removed 3 bases from V and 6 bases from J, with 11 bases in between. The CDR3 extends over 14 amino acids. Germline V gives CDR1 LNHDA, CDR2 SQIVND (reference sequence).

The chain links TRBV18 to TRBJ2-1; 16 bases match TRBD2. Germline lookup yields CDR1 KGHSH and CDR2 LQKENI. V dropped 4 bases and J dropped 7; count of bases not matched to a gene: 4. The CDR3 spans 16 residues. The CDR3 DNA reads as TGTGCCAGCTCACGACCGGGACTAGCGGGGGGGAATGAGCAGTTCTTC. Translated, it gives CASSRPGLAGGNEQFF.

A remark on this clonotype: This may be a read error, as it is one base from a much larger clone. The V and J genes are TRBV2 and TRBJ1-1; unclear D gene. The CDR3 consists of 14 residues. Germline V CDR1 and CDR2: SNHLY, FYNNEI. The V end lost 0 bases, the J end lost 7 bases, and 12 bases lay between the germline ends. CDR3 sequence: CASSEARVDGEAFF. The DNA for the CDR3 is TGTGCCAGCAGTGAAGCAAGGGTGGACGGTGAAGCTTTCTTT.

The V call is TRBV12-5, the J call TRBJ2-6; 7 bases align to TRBD1. Germline lookup yields CDR1 LGHNT and CDR2 FRNRAP. V gave up 2 bases and J gave up 0 bases; unmatched junction bases: 10. The CDR3 loop spans 19 amino acids. CDR3 nucleotide sequence: TGTGCTAGTGGTTTGAAGGCGACAGGGCCAACCTCTGGGGCCAACGTCCTGACTTTC. Protein product: CASGLKATGPTSGANVLTF.

This clonotype came up many times. This chain joins TRBV7-8 and TRBJ2-7, with D perhaps being TRBD1 or TRBD2 (5 bases each). The CDR3 consists of 14 residues. The V gene's germline CDR1 is SGHVS and CDR2 FQNEAQ. The V end was cut by 1 base, the J end by 3 bases, with 10 bases between. The CDR3 DNA reads as TGTGCCAGCAGCTTAGGGTGGGACCTCTACGAGCAGTACTTC. It encodes CASSLGWDLYEQYF. Full variable domain (outside the CDR3, taken from reference TRBV7-8 and TRBJ2-7): GAGVSQSPRYKVAKRGQDVALRCDPISGHVSLFWYQQALGQGPEFLTYFQNEAQLDKSGLPSDRFFAERPEGSVSTLKIQRTQQEDSAVYLCASSLGWDLYEQYFGPGTRLTVT.

This rearrangement joins TRBV6-2 or TRBV6-3 to TRBJ2-1, with D possibly matching TRBD2 (6 bases). The germline V and J ends were trimmed by 7 bases and 0 bases, with 19 bases remaining between them. Germline V CDR1 and CDR2: MNHEY, SVGEGT. CDR3 length: 17 residues. This CDR3 is CASTSNSWEDSYNEQFF. As DNA, the CDR3 is TGTGCCAGCACCTCGAATTCGTGGGAGGACTCCTACAATGAGCAGTTCTTC.

This clonotype has a count of ten or more. The chain recombines TRBV20-1 with TRBJ1-5; D possibly corresponds to TRBD1 (6 bases). The V gene's germline CDR1 is DFQATT and CDR2 SNEGSKA (reference sequence). CDR3 length: 14 residues. V was pared by 3 bases and J by 0 bases, with 9 bases between. CDR3 nucleotide sequence: TGCAGTGCTAGGGGGGGGGCTAGCAATCAGCCCCAGCATTTT. Protein product: CSARGGASNQPQHF.

The genes are TRBV14 and TRBJ1-4; TRBD1 agrees at 7 bases. The V gene's germline CDR1 is SGHDN and CDR2 FVKESK. This CDR3 has 15 residues. The junction had 8 bases not matched to a gene; V was cut back by 5 bases and J by 5 bases. The CDR3 loop reads CASSTRQGGNEKLFF. CDR3 nucleotide sequence: TGTGCCAGCAGCACGAGACAGGGAGGAAATGAAAAACTGTTTTTT.

There are many counts of this clonotype. The rearrangement joins TRBV6-2 or TRBV6-3 to TRBJ2-7; 8 bases are a match to TRBD2. Germline V lookup: CDR1 MNHEY, CDR2 SVGEGT. The CDR3 sequence is 13 residues long. V lost 2 bases, J lost 11 bases, and 8 bases stayed unmatched. The CDR3 DNA reads as TGTGCCAGCAGTTACGGCCGGGAGGGCGACGAGTACTTC. Protein sequence: CASSYGREGDEYF.

This clonotype has at least ten counts. This chain links TRBV11-2 with TRBJ2-1; 7 bases align to TRBD2. Gene TRBJ2-5 matches the end of the DNA better, so the J call may be wrong. The germline gives CDR1 SGHAT, CDR2 FQNNGV. This CDR3 spans 16 amino acids. The CDR3 sequence: CASSLVLGRVPETQYF. The DNA for the CDR3 is TGTGCCAGCAGCTTAGTGTTAGGGAGGGTACCGGAAACCCAGTACTTC.